What follows are 3 T cell receptor beta chains derived from one specimen sequenced in a study of blood T cell repertoires in COVID-19. Here immunoSEQ multiplex PCR was the method, and the copy in TCRdb shows in-frame clones only, minus some. Altogether roughly 120,000 clones are present, approximately 70% being singletons, with the ten largest covering 7.6%. Sequencing was performed on peripheral blood. These receptors all stem from a woman in her sixties or seventies with acute or convalescent COVID-19.

J is TRBJ2-2 and V is TRBV18; D unresolved. The CDR3 runs 15 residues. Looked up from germline, CDR1 is KGHSH and CDR2 is LQKENI. V shed 2 bases and J shed 1 base, with 8 bases lying between them. The CDR3 sequence is CASSPSTENTGELFF. In nucleotides, the CDR3 is TGTGCCAGCTCACCAAGTACAGAGAACACCGGGGAGCTGTTTTTT. The variable domain in full, completed from reference TRBV18 and TRBJ2-2, reads NAGVMQNPRHLVRRRGQEARLRCSPMKGHSHVYWYRQLPEEGLKFMVYLQKENIIDESGMPKERFSAEFPKEGPSILRIQQVVRGDSAAYFCASSPSTENTGELFFGEGSRLTVL.

This clone has just one count. V usage is TRBV5-1 and J usage is TRBJ2-1; a possible D gene is TRBD2 (6 bases). The CDR3 is made up of 16 amino acids. Germline-derived CDR1 and CDR2 are SGHRS and YFSETQ. V lost 1 base to trimming and J lost 0 bases, with 11 bases between them. In DNA form, the CDR3 reads TGCGCCAGCAGCTTGAGGCGGGACTTCTCCTACAATGAGCAGTTCTTC. Encoded protein: CASSLRRDFSYNEQFF.

The chain employs TRBV28 and TRBJ1-2, with D maybe TRBD1 (6 bases). The ends were cut back, 5 bases at V and 3 bases at J, with 16 bases in the middle. Germline V lookup: CDR1 MDHEN, CDR2 SYDVKM. This CDR3 has 15 residues. For the CDR3, the DNA is TGTGCCAGCAGTCCATACAGGGCCCAGGACTATGGCTACACCTTC. It is translated as CASSPYRAQDYGYTF.